A single sample gave rise to the 21 T cell receptor beta chains below, sequenced in a study of glioma-infiltrating T cells after dendritic cell vaccination. Generated by immunoSEQ multiplex PCR, the TCRdb table keeps only in-frame clones and is missing some. The sample includes roughly 100,000 clones, roughly 89% of them seen just once. The time point is: after dendritic cell vaccination, including at tumor progression/relapse. The starting material was blood, obtained after dendritic cell vaccination. The receptors here all came from a human donor with glioblastoma.

The rearrangement joins TRBV7-9 to TRBJ1-1; D not resolved. The length of the CDR3 is 13 residues. The germline V and J ends were trimmed by 6 bases and 5 bases, with 13 bases remaining between them. Germline lookup yields CDR1 SEHNR and CDR2 FQNEAQ (reference sequence). The CDR3 spells CASRNEGGTEAFF. The DNA for the CDR3 is TGTGCCAGCAGAAATGAGGGAGGAACTGAAGCTTTCTTT. Supplemented by reference TRBV7-9 and TRBJ1-1, the full variable domain reads DTGVSQNPRHKITKRGQNVTFRCDPISEHNRLYWYRQTLGQGPEFLTYFQNEAQLEKSRLLSDRFSAERPKGSFSTLEIQRTEQGDSAMYLCASRNEGGTEAFFGQGTRLTVV.

This sequence joins TRBV11-2 and TRBJ2-1; TRBD2 matches 8 bases. Trimming removed 3 bases from V and 7 bases from J; junction bases left unmatched: 8. Germline V lookup: CDR1 SGHAT, CDR2 FQNNGV. CDR3 size: 15 residues. The CDR3 region has the DNA TGTGCCAGCAGCTTTCCGGGACTAGTCCCTAATGAGCAGTTCTTC. Translated: CASSFPGLVPNEQFF.

The J gene is TRBJ1-1, the V gene TRBV4-2; no clear D gene. V was trimmed by 4 bases and J by 3 bases, leaving 24 bases between them. This CDR3 comprises 18 residues. The germline V gene encodes CDR1 LGHNA and CDR2 YNFKEQ. CDR3 DNA sequence: TGTGCCAGCAGCCTAAGCGACGGGAGCCGTATTCGGGACACTGAAGCTTTCTTT. It translates to CASSLSDGSRIRDTEAFF.

V is TRBV6-1 and J is TRBJ2-1; D is uncertain. The CDR3 runs to 12 residues. Between the trimmed V and J ends, which lost 7 bases and 7 bases, there was a span of 11 bases. CDR1 MNHNS and CDR2 SASEGT come from the germline V gene. The CDR3 nucleotides are TGTGCCAGCACCCGAGCGAGGAATGAGCAGTTCTTC. Translated, it gives CASTRARNEQFF.

The chain links TRBV10-3 to TRBJ2-5, with D perhaps TRBD2 (6 bases). The ends were cut back, 0 bases at V and 4 bases at J, with 12 bases in the middle. The CDR3 length is 15 residues. Germline lookup yields CDR1 ENHRY and CDR2 SYGVKD. The CDR3 DNA follows: TGTGCCATCAGTGAGTCGAGGGACTTAGGAGAGACCCAGTACTTC. Residues: CAISESRDLGETQYF.

V is TRBV7-2 and J is TRBJ1-5; 7 bases line up with TRBD1. The germline CDR1 and CDR2 sequences are SGHTA and FQGNSA. The CDR3 is made up of 16 amino acids. The junction had 8 bases not matched to a gene; V was cut back by 5 bases and J by 1 base. CDR3 sequence: CASSRQGGLSNQPQHF. In DNA form, the CDR3 reads TGTGCCAGCAGCCGACAGGGCGGACTCAGCAATCAGCCCCAGCATTTT.

The genes are TRBV7-9 and TRBJ2-3; 8 positions agree with TRBD2. J gave up 5 bases and V 5 bases, and 6 bases lay outside the gene matches. Germline CDR1 is SEHNR and CDR2 is FQNEAQ (reference sequence). The CDR3 covers 14 residues. CDR3 sequence reads: CASSHGGAKDTQYF. As DNA, the CDR3 is TGTGCCAGCAGCCACGGGGGGGCCAAAGATACGCAGTATTTT.

The chain is built from TRBV2 and TRBJ1-5, with 10 bases aligning to TRBD1. The CDR3 consists of 14 residues. Germline V CDR1 and CDR2: SNHLY, FYNNEI. Trimming at V came to 4 bases and at J to 4 bases, leaving 1 base not matched to a gene. The CDR3 region has the DNA TGTGCCAGCAGTGTGGGACAGGGGAATCAGCCCCAGCATTTT. This gives the protein CASSVGQGNQPQHF.

V and J are TRBV6-5 and TRBJ2-7; 7 bases align to TRBD1. CDR3 length: 15 amino acids. With V trimmed by 0 bases and J by 2 bases, 4 bases remained unmatched. CDR1 and CDR2 (germline): MNHEY, SVGAGI. This chain's CDR3 is CASSYSGTEPYEQYF. CDR3 coding DNA: TGTGCCAGCAGTTACTCCGGGACAGAGCCCTACGAGCAGTACTTC.

The chain employs TRBV9 and TRBJ2-5; TRBD1 matches at 7 bases. Germline trimming cut 10 bases from V and 2 bases from J; bases unmatched to any gene: 8. Germline-derived CDR1 and CDR2 are SGDLS and YYNGEE. CDR3 length: 13 residues. The CDR3 is CASGRGLQETQYF. The CDR3 nucleotides read TGTGCCTCTGGTAGGGGGCTTCAAGAGACCCAGTACTTC.

The rearrangement links TRBV18 to TRBJ2-6; possible D gene TRBD1, 5 bases. The CDR3 is made up of 18 amino acids. The V end lost 1 base, the J end lost 0 bases, and 13 bases lay between the germline ends. The germline gives CDR1 KGHSH, CDR2 LQKENI. As DNA, the CDR3 is TGTGCCAGCTCACCACGGGTAGGGGCAAACTCTGGGGCCAACGTCCTGACTTTC. It specifies CASSPRVGANSGANVLTF.

This chain links TRBV9 with TRBJ2-7, with TRBD2 matching 8 bases. Trimming cost V 0 bases and J 3 bases; bases outside gene matches: 2. The V gene's germline CDR1 is SGDLS and CDR2 YYNGEE. This CDR3 region has 14 residues. CDR3: CASSVAAGVYEQYF. The CDR3 region has the DNA TGTGCCAGCAGCGTAGCAGCGGGAGTCTACGAGCAGTACTTC.

The V call is TRBV19, the J call TRBJ2-7, with D possibly TRBD1 on 5 matching bases. Germline CDR1 reads LNHDA; CDR2 reads SQIVND (reference sequence). The V end was cut by 3 bases, the J end by 4 bases, with 13 bases between. This CDR3 contains 14 residues. The CDR3 sequence: CASSIQLTEYEQYF. CDR3 bases: TGTGCCAGTAGTATTCAACTGACAGAATACGAGCAGTACTTC.

This clone was detected only a few times. The chain joins TRBV7-2 to TRBJ2-3; D is ambiguous. The CDR3 has 12 residues. Between the trimmed V and J ends, which lost 5 bases and 6 bases, there was a span of 9 bases. Per germline, CDR1 SGHTA and CDR2 FQGNSA. The CDR3 region is CASSPSRDTQYF. The CDR3 nucleotides read TGTGCCAGCAGCCCCTCGAGGGATACGCAGTATTTT.

This sequence joins TRBV6-1 and TRBJ2-7; D is possibly TRBD2 (6 bases). CDR1 is MNHNS and CDR2 is SASEGT in the germline V gene. V was trimmed by 7 bases and J by 4 bases, leaving 17 bases between them. This CDR3 has 14 amino acids. The CDR3 loop is CASTPWGLDYEQYF. The DNA of the CDR3 is TGTGCCAGCACCCCATGGGGACTCGATTACGAGCAGTACTTC.

V is TRBV4-1 and J is TRBJ2-2; weak D call: TRBD1 (6 bases). CDR1 MGHRA and CDR2 YSYEKL come from the germline V gene. V lost 2 bases to trimming and J lost 3 bases, with 10 bases between them. The CDR3 is 15 amino acids. CDR3 sequence reads: CASSQLQGYTGELFF. The CDR3 coding sequence is TGCGCCAGCAGCCAACTCCAGGGGTACACCGGGGAGCTGTTTTTT.

This clone was picked up a small number of times. The CDR3 DNA is TGTGCCACCAGCAGAGATGGGGGGGAGCAGTACTTC. Encoded protein: CATSRDGGEQYF. The chain carries TRBV15 and TRBJ2-7; TRBD2 is a possible D gene (6 bases). Germline CDR1 LNHNV, CDR2 YYDKDF (reference sequence). The V and J ends lost 0 bases and 7 bases respectively, with 7 bases between them. The CDR3 covers 12 residues.

V is TRBV6-5 and J is TRBJ2-3, with D uncertain. This CDR3 spans 13 amino acids. CDR1 is MNHEY, CDR2 SVGAGI, per germline. V lost 4 bases to trimming and J lost 3 bases, with 8 bases between them. CDR3 sequence: CASSFDLTDTQYF. In DNA form, the CDR3 reads TGTGCCAGCAGTTTCGACTTGACAGATACGCAGTATTTT.

V and J are TRBV9 and TRBJ2-3, with TRBD2 matching 7 bases. V dropped 3 bases and J dropped 4; count of bases not matched to a gene: 5. In germline, CDR1 is SGDLS, CDR2 YYNGEE. The length of the CDR3 is 14 residues. The CDR3 protein is CASSGKAGSDTQYF. In nucleotides, the CDR3 is TGTGCCAGCAGCGGTAAAGCGGGATCAGATACGCAGTATTTT.

CDR3 coding DNA: TGCGCCAGCAGCCCCGGACATCCGGACGCCGGGGAGCTGTTTTTT. It is translated as CASSPGHPDAGELFF. V gene TRBV5-1 combines with J gene TRBJ2-2; tentatively, D is TRBD1 (5 bases). Trimming took off 4 bases at V and 6 bases at J, with 16 bases between the two ends. Germline V gene lookup returns CDR1 SGHRS and CDR2 YFSETQ. The CDR3 is 15 residues long.

The V call is TRBV29-1, the J call TRBJ2-5; possibly TRBD2 for D (7 bases). With the DNA end fitting TRBJ2-7 better, the J assignment may be wrong. The CDR3 runs to 14 residues. From germline, CDR1 is SQVTM and CDR2 ANQGSEA. The CDR3 region is CSVESGGGTYEQYF. The CDR3 DNA reads as TGCAGCGTTGAATCGGGGGGCGGCACCTACGAGCAGTACTTC.